This T cell receptor (beta chain) was sequenced for a study of blood T cell repertoires in COVID-19. Study-wide context: Sites in the United States, Italy and Spain provided acute and convalescent COVID-19 samples. From T cells, B-cell-depleted T cells, or PBMCs came the material, which was cDNA or gDNA.

During active infection, Seattle patients enrolled and were then monitored through disease. How the authors handled the data: Reference gene primer amplification yielded estimated nucleated cell counts. The table came from immunoSEQ multiplex PCR; TCRdb's copy has only in-frame clones and leaves some out. D and trimming were read from the DNA, whereas the V and J calls and clone size are those reported in that table. The data hold about 56,000 clones, with 89% observed a single time. V lost 3 bases, J lost 1 base, and 6 bases lay in between. The germline V gene has CDR1 SGHVS and CDR2 FNYEAQ. The CDR3 extends over 14 amino acids.

The rearrangement uses TRBV7-6 and TRBJ2-2; a weak D match, TRBD2 (5 bases). The source material was peripheral blood. The sequence derives from a woman aged 55-70 years with COVID-19, enrolled during active disease. CDR3 amino acids: CASSFSGNTGELFF. The DNA of the CDR3 is TGTGCCAGCAGCTTCAGCGGGAACACCGGGGAGCTGTTTTTT.